This is a list of T cell receptor beta chains from one sample in a study of Graves' ophthalmopathy and Graves' hyperthyroidism. TCRdb analysed the multiplex PCR reads with MiXCR anew, one entry per CDR3 protein. Seen here are about 220,000 distinct CDR3 sequences, 20% to 25% observed once, and the top ten hold roughly 45%. Input material: peripheral blood. The receptors derive from a woman aged 50 to 60 with Graves' ophthalmopathy. Each CDR3 is given with its conserved first and last residue. Each record gives: D gene, V gene, J gene, clone size, CDR3 protein, CDR3 DNA. D genes are given only for firm matches. Not every row has a clone size; where given, it reads once, few, many or a size class.

>-|TRBV14|TRBJ2-5|-
CASSQEERYTQETQYF
TGTGCCAGCAGCCAAGAAGAGCGGTACACTCAAGAGACCCAGTACTTC
>-|TRBV19|TRBJ2-3|many
CASSSQGGTDTQYF
TGTGCCAGTAGTTCACAGGGTGGGACAGATACGCAGTATTTT
>-|TRBV6-2/TRBV6-3|TRBJ2-5|-
CASARTQETQYF
TGTGCCAGCGCGAGGACTCAAGAGACCCAGTACTTC
>-|TRBV14|TRBJ1-2|many
CASSQTTGYGYTF
TGTGCCAGCAGCCAAACTACAGGGTATGGCTACACCTTC
>-|TRBV18|TRBJ2-7|many
CASSPRGDNEQYF
TGTGCCAGCTCACCACGGGGAGACAACGAGCAGTACTTC
>-|TRBV29-1|TRBJ2-7|once
CSVEVGGYGPSYEQYF
TGCAGCGTTGAAGTTGGAGGGTACGGACCTTCCTACGAGCAGTACTTC
>-|TRBV29-1|TRBJ2-2|-
CSGRTQRATGELFF
TGCAGCGGCCGGACCCAGAGGGCCACCGGGGAGCTGTTTTTT
>-|TRBV28|TRBJ1-3|many
CASSPTGRGNTIYF
TGTGCCAGCAGTCCTACAGGGCGCGGAAACACCATATATTTT
>-|TRBV11-1|TRBJ1-2|few
CAGSSLLRTGTNYYGYTF
TGTGCCGGCAGCTCCCTATTACGAACCGGGACAAACTACTATGGCTACACCTTC
>TRBD1|TRBV19|TRBJ2-2|many
CASYRGSIGELFF
TGTGCCAGTTACAGGGGGTCGATCGGGGAGCTGTTTTTT
>-|TRBV18|TRBJ2-6|-
CASSPPGTGANVLTF
TGTGCCAGCTCACCACCAGGGACTGGGGCCAACGTCCTGACTTTC